This TCR beta chain was recovered during a study of T-cell memory formation after mild COVID-19. Looking at the study overall: TCR clusters showed largely donor specificity. General observations from the study: A second wave of clones peaked on day 37, and their SARS-CoV-2 specificity went unconfirmed. Largely, contracting CD4+ clones fell within CM and EM, and contracting CD8+ clones within EMRA. Day 15 to 85 contracting clones showed balanced CD4/CD8; day 15 to 37 expanders favored CD4+.

The CDR3 runs to 14 residues. Germline values: CDR1 KGHSH, CDR2 LQKENI. V lost 3 bases to trimming and J lost 4 bases, with 9 bases between them. TCRdb itself ran the 5' RACE reads through MiXCR, one entry per CDR3 protein. The table has about 430,000 distinct CDR3 sequences, 20% to 25% seen once. This clonotype was counted between two and nine times. The antigen remains undetermined. This sequence originates from an adult woman who had mild COVID-19 (a few samples of this study predate the infection). Cell type and time point are not known. Material: PBMCs or a T cell subset sorted from them (not recorded which). The V and J genes are TRBV18 and TRBJ2-2; D possibly matches TRBD1 or TRBD2 (5 bases each). The CDR3 sequence is CASSPAGSTGELFF. The DNA of the CDR3 is TGTGCCAGCTCACCTGCAGGGAGCACCGGGGAGCTGTTTTTT.